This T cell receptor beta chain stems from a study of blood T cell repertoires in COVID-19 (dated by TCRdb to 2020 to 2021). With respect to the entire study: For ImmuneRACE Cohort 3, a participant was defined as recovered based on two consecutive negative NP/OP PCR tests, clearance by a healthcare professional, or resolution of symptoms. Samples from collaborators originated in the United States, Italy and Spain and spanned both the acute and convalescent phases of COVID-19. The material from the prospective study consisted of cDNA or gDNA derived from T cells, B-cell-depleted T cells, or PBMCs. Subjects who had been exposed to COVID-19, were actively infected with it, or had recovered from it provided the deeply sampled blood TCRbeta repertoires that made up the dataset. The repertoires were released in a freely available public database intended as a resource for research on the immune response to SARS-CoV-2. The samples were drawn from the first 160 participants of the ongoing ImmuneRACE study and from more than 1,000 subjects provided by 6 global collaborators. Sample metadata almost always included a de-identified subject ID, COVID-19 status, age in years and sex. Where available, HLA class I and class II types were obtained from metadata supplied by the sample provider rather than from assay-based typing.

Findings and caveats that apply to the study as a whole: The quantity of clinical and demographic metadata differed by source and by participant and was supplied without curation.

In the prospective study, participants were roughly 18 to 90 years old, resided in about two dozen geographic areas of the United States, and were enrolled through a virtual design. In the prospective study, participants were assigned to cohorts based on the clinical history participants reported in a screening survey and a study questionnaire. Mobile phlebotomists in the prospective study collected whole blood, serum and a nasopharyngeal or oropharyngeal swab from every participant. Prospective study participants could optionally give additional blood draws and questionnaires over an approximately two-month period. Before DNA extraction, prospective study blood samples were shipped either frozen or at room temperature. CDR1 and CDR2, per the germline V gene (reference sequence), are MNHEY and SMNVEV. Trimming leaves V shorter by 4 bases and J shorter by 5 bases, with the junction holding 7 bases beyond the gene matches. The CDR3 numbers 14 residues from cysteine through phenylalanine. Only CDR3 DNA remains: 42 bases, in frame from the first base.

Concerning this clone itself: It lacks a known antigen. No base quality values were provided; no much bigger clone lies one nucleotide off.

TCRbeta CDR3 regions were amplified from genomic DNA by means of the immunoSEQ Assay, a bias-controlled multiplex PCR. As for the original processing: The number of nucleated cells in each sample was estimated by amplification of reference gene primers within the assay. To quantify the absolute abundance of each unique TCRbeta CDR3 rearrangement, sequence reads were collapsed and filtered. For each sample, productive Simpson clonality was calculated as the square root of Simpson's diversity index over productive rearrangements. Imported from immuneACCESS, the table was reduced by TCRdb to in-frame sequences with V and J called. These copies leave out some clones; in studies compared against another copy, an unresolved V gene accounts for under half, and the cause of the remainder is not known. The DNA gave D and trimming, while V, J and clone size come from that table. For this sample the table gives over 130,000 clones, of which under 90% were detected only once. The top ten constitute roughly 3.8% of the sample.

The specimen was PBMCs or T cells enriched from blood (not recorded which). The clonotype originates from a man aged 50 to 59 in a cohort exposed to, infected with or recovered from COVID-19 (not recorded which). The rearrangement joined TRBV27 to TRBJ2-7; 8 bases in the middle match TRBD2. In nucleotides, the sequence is TGTGCCAGCAGTTCCCTGGGACTAGTTAACGAGCAGTACTTC. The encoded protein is CASSSLGLVNEQYF.